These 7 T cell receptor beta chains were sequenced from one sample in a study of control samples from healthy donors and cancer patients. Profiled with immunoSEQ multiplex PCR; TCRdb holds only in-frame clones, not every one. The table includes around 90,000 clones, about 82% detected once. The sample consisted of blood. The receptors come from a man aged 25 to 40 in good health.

DNA of the CDR3: TGTGCCAGCAGCAAAGAACAGCGACTAATCTCCTACGAGCAGTACTTC. Translated: CASSKEQRLISYEQYF. V and J are TRBV21-1 and TRBJ2-7; the D call of TRBD2 is as the table states it, not checked on the DNA. TRBV21-1 is labeled a pseudogene. This CDR3 region has 16 residues.

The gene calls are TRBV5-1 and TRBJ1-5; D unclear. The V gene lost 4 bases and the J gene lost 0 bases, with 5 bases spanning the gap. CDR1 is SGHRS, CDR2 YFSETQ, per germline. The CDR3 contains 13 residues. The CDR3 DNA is TGCGCCAGCAGCAGGAATAGCAATCAGCCCCAGCATTTT. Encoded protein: CASSRNSNQPQHF.

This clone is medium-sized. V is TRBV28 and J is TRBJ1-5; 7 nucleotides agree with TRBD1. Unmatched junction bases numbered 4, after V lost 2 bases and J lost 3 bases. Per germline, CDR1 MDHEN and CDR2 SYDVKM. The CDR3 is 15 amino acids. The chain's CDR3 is CASSLEGAANQPQHF. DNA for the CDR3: TGTGCCAGCAGTTTAGAGGGGGCGGCCAATCAGCCCCAGCATTTT.

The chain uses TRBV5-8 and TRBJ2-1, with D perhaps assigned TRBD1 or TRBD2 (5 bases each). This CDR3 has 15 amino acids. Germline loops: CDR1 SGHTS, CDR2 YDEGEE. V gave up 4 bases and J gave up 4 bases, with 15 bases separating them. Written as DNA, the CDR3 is TGTGCCAGCAGCCACGAAGGGGAGATTTACAATGAGCAGTTCTTC. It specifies CASSHEGEIYNEQFF.

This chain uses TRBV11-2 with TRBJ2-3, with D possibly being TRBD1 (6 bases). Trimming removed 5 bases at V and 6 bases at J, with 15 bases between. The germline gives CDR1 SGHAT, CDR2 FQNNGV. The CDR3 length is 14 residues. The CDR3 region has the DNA TGTGCCAGCAGCCCGGACAGTCCTGTTGATACGCAGTATTTT. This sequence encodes CASSPDSPVDTQYF.

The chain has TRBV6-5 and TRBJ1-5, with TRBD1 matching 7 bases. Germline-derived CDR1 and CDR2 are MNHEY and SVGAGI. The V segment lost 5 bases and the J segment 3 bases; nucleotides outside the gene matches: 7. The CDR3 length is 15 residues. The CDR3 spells CASSLRDSLNQPQHF. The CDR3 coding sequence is TGTGCCAGCAGTCTCCGGGACAGCCTCAATCAGCCCCAGCATTTT.

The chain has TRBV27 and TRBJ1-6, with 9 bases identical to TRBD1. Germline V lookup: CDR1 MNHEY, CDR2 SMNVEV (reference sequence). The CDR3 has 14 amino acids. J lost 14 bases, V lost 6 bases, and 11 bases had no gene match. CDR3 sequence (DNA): TGTGCCAGCAGCTCTGGGACAGGGAGCGTTACCCTCCACTTT. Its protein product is CASSSGTGSVTLHF.